This T cell receptor (beta chain) was sequenced for a study of T-cell memory formation after mild COVID-19. The study's findings and limits: Clones shrinking from day 15 to 85 showed even CD4/CD8 mixes; later expanders tilted CD4+.

TCRdb re-analysed the 5' RACE reads in MiXCR, keeping a single row per CDR3 protein. Of hundreds of thousands of distinct CDR3 sequences listed, approximately 29% were seen once; the top ten hold roughly 13%. V was clipped by 4 bases and J by 2 bases, with 15 bases between them. CDR3 length equals 15 residues. The germline gives CDR1 SGHRS, CDR2 YFSETQ. There are a few counts of this clonotype. Its target is unknown. Sequencing was performed on PBMCs or a T cell subset sorted from them (not recorded which). This receptor was obtained from an adult woman who had mild COVID-19 (a few samples of this study predate the infection). Cell type and time point are not known. This rearrangement joins TRBV5-1 to TRBJ2-5; maybe TRBD2 (6 bases). CDR3 sequence reads: CASSRQRDSQETQYF. The CDR3, as DNA: TGCGCCAGCAGCCGGCAAAGGGACTCACAAGAGACCCAGTACTTC.